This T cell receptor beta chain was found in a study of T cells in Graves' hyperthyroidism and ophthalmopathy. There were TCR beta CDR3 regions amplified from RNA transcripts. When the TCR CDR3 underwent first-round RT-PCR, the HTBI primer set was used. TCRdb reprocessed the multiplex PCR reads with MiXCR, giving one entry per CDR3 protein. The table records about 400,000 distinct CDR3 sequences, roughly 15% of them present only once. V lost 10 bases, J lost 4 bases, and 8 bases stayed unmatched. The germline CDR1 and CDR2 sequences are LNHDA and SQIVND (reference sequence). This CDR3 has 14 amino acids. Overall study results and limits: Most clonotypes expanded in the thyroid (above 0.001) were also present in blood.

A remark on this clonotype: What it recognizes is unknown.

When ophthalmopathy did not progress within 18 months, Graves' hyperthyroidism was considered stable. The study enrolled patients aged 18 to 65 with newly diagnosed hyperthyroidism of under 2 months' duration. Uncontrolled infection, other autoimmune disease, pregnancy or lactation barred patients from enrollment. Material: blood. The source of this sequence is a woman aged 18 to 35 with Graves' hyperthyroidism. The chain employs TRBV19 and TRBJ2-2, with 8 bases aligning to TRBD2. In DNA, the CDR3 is TGTGCCACCGCGACCGGGACTAGCACCGGGGAGCTGTTTTTT. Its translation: CATATGTSTGELFF.